Listed below are T cell receptor beta chains from one sample, sequenced in a study of cytomegalovirus exposure and HLA in healthy donors. Profiled with immunoSEQ multiplex PCR; TCRdb holds only in-frame clones, not every one. The table lists tens of thousands of clones, 70% to 80% of them singletons. Sequences were obtained from PBMCs. These TCRs come from a man aged 55 to 70 in good health and CMV-seronegative. Each CDR3 is given with its conserved first and last residue. D genes are given only for firm matches. Rows may omit the clone size; those that give it use once, few, many or a size class.

TRBJ1-2 | NA | TRBV6-5 | NA | CASSYAGEGLAPYTF | TGTGCCAGCAGTTATGCCGGGGAGGGCCTCGCACCCTACACCTTC
TRBJ2-3 | NA | TRBV2 | NA | CASSRLAYADTQYF | TGTGCCAGCAGTCGTCTAGCGTACGCAGATACGCAGTATTTT
TRBJ1-1 | NA | TRBV5-1 | TRBD1 | CASSPQGARDTEAFF | TGCGCCAGCAGCCCTCAGGGGGCGCGGGACACTGAAGCTTTCTTT
TRBJ2-3 | NA | TRBV25-1 | TRBD1 | CASSHTGDSTDTQYF | TGTGCCAGCAGTCACACAGGGGATAGCACAGATACGCAGTATTTT
TRBJ1-2 | NA | TRBV29-1 | TRBD1 | CSVRTGGEGYTF | TGCAGCGTCCGGACAGGGGGGGAGGGCTACACCTTC
TRBJ1-2 | NA | TRBV5-1 | NA | CASSLGAGQDGYTF | TGCGCCAGCAGCTTGGGGGCAGGCCAGGATGGCTACACCTTC
TRBJ2-1 | few | TRBV30 | NA | CAWMRSYNEQFF | TGTGCCTGGATGCGGTCCTACAATGAGCAGTTCTTC
TRBJ2-3 | NA | TRBV9 | TRBD2 | CASSGGLAGGTSTDTQYF | TGTGCCAGCAGCGGCGGACTAGCGGGGGGAACTAGCACAGATACGCAGTATTTT
TRBJ2-7 | NA | TRBV25-1 | TRBD2 | CASSESGGYGSYEQYF | TGTGCCAGCAGTGAATCGGGAGGATACGGGTCCTACGAGCAGTACTTC
TRBJ2-5 | NA | TRBV19 | NA | CASSIPQETQYF | TGTGCCAGTAGTATACCACAAGAGACCCAGTACTTC
TRBJ2-3 | NA | TRBV5-4 | NA | CASSLALGETDTQYF | TGTGCCAGCAGCTTGGCCCTAGGGGAAACAGATACGCAGTATTTT
TRBJ1-1 | NA | TRBV19 | TRBD1 | CASRDGTGVANTEAFF | TGTGCCAGTAGAGACGGGACAGGGGTGGCGAACACTGAAGCTTTCTTT
TRBJ1-5 | few | TRBV19 | NA | CASSLGGRTDQPQHF | TGTGCCAGTAGTCTTGGTGGGAGAACCGACCAGCCCCAGCATTTT
TRBJ2-2 | NA | TRBV5-1 | TRBD1 | CASSSRGQGVTGELFF | TGCGCCAGCAGCTCGAGGGGACAGGGCGTCACCGGGGAGCTGTTTTTT
TRBJ2-1 | NA | TRBV30 | NA | CAWSEGYAGAGFEQFF | TGTGCCTGGAGTGAAGGATACGCGGGTGCGGGTTTTGAGCAGTTCTTC
TRBJ2-5 | NA | TRBV29-1 | TRBD2 | CSVGGSGRPGETQYF | TGCAGCGTTGGGGGGTCCGGGAGGCCAGGGGAGACCCAGTACTTC
TRBJ1-2 | NA | TRBV4-1 | NA | CASSGRDGYTF | TGCGCCAGCAGCGGCAGGGATGGCTACACCTTC
TRBJ1-1 | few | TRBV4-3 | NA | CASSQDGGRVGNTEAFF | TGCGCCAGCAGCCAAGATGGCGGCAGGGTAGGGAACACTGAAGCTTTCTTT
TRBJ1-5 | NA | TRBV6-1 | TRBD1 | CATSLAAGGPRPQHF | TGTGCCACCAGTCTCGCGGCAGGGGGCCCACGTCCCCAGCATTTT
TRBJ2-7 | NA | TRBV28 | TRBD1 | CASRGGQGTYEQYF | TGTGCCAGCAGAGGGGGACAGGGTACCTACGAGCAGTACTTC
TRBJ2-1 | few | TRBV28 | TRBD2 | CASTKGYLAGVPDEQFF | TGTGCCAGCACCAAGGGGTACCTAGCGGGAGTTCCTGATGAGCAGTTCTTC
TRBJ1-2 | once | TRBV9 | NA | CASSVEERGDYGYTF | TGTGCCAGCAGCGTAGAGGAAAGGGGTGACTATGGCTACACCTTC
TRBJ1-1 | NA | TRBV7-2 | NA | CASSQSPGHTEAFF | TGTGCCAGCAGTCAATCGCCAGGGCACACTGAAGCTTTCTTT
TRBJ1-2 | few | TRBV14 | TRBD1 | CASSRGRGRDGYTF | TGTGCCAGCAGCCGCGGAAGGGGGCGTGATGGCTACACCTTC
TRBJ2-5 | medium-sized | TRBV6-5 | NA | CASSYYGGRPQETQYF | TGTGCCAGCAGTTACTACGGGGGGCGACCCCAAGAGACCCAGTACTTC
TRBJ2-2 | NA | TRBV7-8 | NA | CASSLVDLGGLGTGELFF | TGTGCCAGCAGCTTAGTGGACTTGGGGGGGCTGGGCACCGGGGAGCTGTTTTTT
TRBJ2-6 | NA | TRBV6-5 | NA | CASSYTGSGANVLTF | TGTGCCAGCAGCTACACCGGCTCTGGGGCCAACGTCCTGACTTTC
TRBJ2-5 | few | TRBV7-9 | NA | CASSFRVGETQYF | TGTGCCAGCAGCTTCAGGGTGGGTGAGACCCAGTACTTC
TRBJ2-4 | NA | TRBV2 | NA | CASTVGQLAKNIQYF | TGTGCCAGCACCGTAGGACAGCTAGCCAAAAACATTCAGTACTTC
TRBJ1-5 | NA | TRBV15 | NA | CATSTRQVGNQPQHF | TGTGCCACCAGCACGCGACAGGTTGGGAATCAGCCCCAGCATTTT
TRBJ2-7 | NA | TRBV5-1 | TRBD2 | CASSLSGGSSYEQYF | TGCGCCAGCAGCCTTAGCGGGGGTAGCTCCTACGAGCAGTACTTC
TRBJ2-3 | NA | TRBV2 | NA | CASSVFQGNTQYF | TGTGCCAGCAGTGTCTTTCAGGGGAATACGCAGTATTTT
TRBJ2-5 | NA | TRBV18 | NA | CASSPPVGGQETQYF | TGTGCCAGCTCACCACCCGTAGGCGGGCAAGAGACCCAGTACTTC
TRBJ2-1 | NA | TRBV5-4 | TRBD2 | CASTTRGGRNEQFF | TGTGCCAGCACCACACGAGGCGGGAGAAATGAGCAGTTCTTC
TRBJ2-3 | NA | TRBV11-2 | NA | CASSSSPAAGGTDTQYF | TGTGCCAGCAGCTCTTCCCCCGCCGCGGGCGGCACAGATACGCAGTATTTT
TRBJ1-2 | NA | TRBV29-1 | TRBD1 | CSVESTGATYGYTF | TGCAGCGTTGAGTCGACAGGGGCTACCTATGGCTACACCTTC